These T cell receptor beta chains were read from a single sample in a study of blood T cells in healthy people across ages. TCRdb used MiXCR to reprocess the 5' RACE reads, holding one entry per CDR3 protein. The data hold about 810,000 distinct CDR3 sequences, with about 36% observed a single time. Sequenced sample: blood. The receptors come from a man in his late teens or twenties in good health. Both conserved end residues are trimmed from each CDR3.

len	v_gene	j_gene	CDR3aa
11	TRBV12-3/TRBV12-4	TRBJ1-2	ASSRQQGDGYT
14	TRBV3-1	TRBJ1-4	ASSPLDRGRFEKLF
14	TRBV7-2	TRBJ1-2	ASSFLRQGDNYGYT
10	TRBV30	TRBJ2-3	AWSGEANTQY
14	TRBV4-1	TRBJ1-5	ASSQVASDSNQPQH
14	TRBV7-2	TRBJ2-3	ASSRNAGLASDTQY
11	TRBV20-1	TRBJ1-5	SAGIGDNQPQH
11	TRBV9	TRBJ2-2	ASSASNTGELF
11	TRBV24-1	TRBJ2-1	ATSDGDFDEQF
13	TRBV7-2	TRBJ2-7	ASSSDSRATVAQY
13	TRBV6-1	TRBJ1-2	ASSAVTDRQLGYT
20	TRBV5-1	TRBJ2-1	ASSKYLTGGRGANLAYNEQF
10	TRBV7-2	TRBJ1-1	ASSLRVSEAF
13	TRBV7-9	TRBJ1-1	ASSPRQDMNTEAF
14	TRBV10-2	TRBJ1-6	ASSNRVLGYNSPLH
12	TRBV5-1	TRBJ1-2	ASSARGDNYGYT
15	TRBV7-6	TRBJ2-1	ASSSSSGGPSYNEQF
10	TRBV6-1	TRBJ2-3	ASSELPDAQY
12	TRBV6-2/TRBV6-3	TRBJ2-2	ASRRKGNTGELF
12	TRBV28	.	ASKSMDLVETQY
18	TRBV12-3/TRBV12-4	TRBJ2-7	ASSLIYGRGQVNPPYEQY
11	TRBV4-2	TRBJ2-1	ASRGDSNNEQF
14	TRBV4-2	TRBJ2-5	ASSPLLLAGSETQY
11	TRBV20-1	TRBJ2-7	SAYGHSSYEQY
12	TRBV5-1	TRBJ2-7	ASSLKTGAYEQY
13	TRBV7-9	TRBJ1-6	ASSSRQGDNSPLH
14	TRBV3-1	.	ASSRLTGTKYNEQY
10	TRBV29-1	TRBJ1-1	SVETGLNEAF
12	TRBV10-3	TRBJ2-3	AIKRGLDTDTQY
13	TRBV20-1	TRBJ1-1	SARDEGGVETEAF
12	TRBV20-1	TRBJ1-4	SASVGTTNEKLF
11	TRBV4-3	TRBJ2-7	ASSPGADYEQY
13	TRBV7-2	TRBJ2-4	ASSLGQVAKNIQY
12	TRBV12-3/TRBV12-4	TRBJ1-2	ASSGSDRGNGYT
14	TRBV5-1	TRBJ2-1	ASSLTGGDSYNEQF
13	TRBV4-1	TRBJ2-3	ASSQVTGETDTQY
14	TRBV6-5	TRBJ1-2	ASRGTGAGDNYGYT
13	TRBV21-1	TRBJ1-1	ASSKAVTGDTEAF
12	TRBV28	TRBJ2-3	ASSLLGRGDTQY
16	TRBV4-3	TRBJ2-7	ASSQEVGRAGGYNEQY
16	TRBV10-3	TRBJ2-3	AISERGETGPSTDTQY
12	TRBV29-1	TRBJ2-3	SATSARESDTQY
13	TRBV20-1	TRBJ2-1	SARDGRGGYNEQF
13	TRBV14	TRBJ2-7	ASSHPRDRVNEQY
14	TRBV11-2	TRBJ2-3	ASSLDFGGGTDTQY
10	TRBV25-1	TRBJ2-2	ASSGVTGELF